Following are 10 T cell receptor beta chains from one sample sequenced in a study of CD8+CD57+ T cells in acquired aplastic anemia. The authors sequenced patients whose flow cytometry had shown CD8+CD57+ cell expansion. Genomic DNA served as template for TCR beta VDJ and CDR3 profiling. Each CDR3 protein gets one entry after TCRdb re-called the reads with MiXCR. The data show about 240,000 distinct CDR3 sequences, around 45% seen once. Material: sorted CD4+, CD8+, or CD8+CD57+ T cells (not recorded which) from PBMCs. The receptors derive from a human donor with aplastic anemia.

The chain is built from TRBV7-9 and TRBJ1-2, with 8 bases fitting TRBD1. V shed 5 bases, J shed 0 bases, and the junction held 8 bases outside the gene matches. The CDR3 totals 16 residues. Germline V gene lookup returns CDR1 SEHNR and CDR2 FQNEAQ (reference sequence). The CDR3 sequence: CASSPGDRSANYGYTF. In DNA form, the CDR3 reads TGTGCCAGCAGCCCCGGGGACAGGTCAGCTAACTATGGCTACACCTTC.

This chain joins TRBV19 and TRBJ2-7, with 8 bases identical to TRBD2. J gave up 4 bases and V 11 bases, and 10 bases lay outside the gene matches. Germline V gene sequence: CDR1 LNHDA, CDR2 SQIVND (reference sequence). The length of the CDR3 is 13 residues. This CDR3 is CAGSIASGYEQYF. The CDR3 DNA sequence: TGTGCCGGCAGTATCGCTAGCGGGTACGAGCAGTACTTC. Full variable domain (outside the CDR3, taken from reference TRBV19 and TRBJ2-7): DGGITQSPKYLFRKEGQNVTLSCEQNLNHDAMYWYRQDPGQGLRLIYYSQIVNDFQKGDIAEGYSVSREKKESFPLTVTSAQKNPTAFYLCAGSIASGYEQYFGPGTRLTVT.

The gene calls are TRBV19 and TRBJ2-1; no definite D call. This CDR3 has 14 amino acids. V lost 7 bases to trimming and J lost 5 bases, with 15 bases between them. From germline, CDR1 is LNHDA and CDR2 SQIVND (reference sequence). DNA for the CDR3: TGTGCCAGTACCAGCCGAGGACCAGACAATGAGCAGTTCTTC. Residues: CASTSRGPDNEQFF.

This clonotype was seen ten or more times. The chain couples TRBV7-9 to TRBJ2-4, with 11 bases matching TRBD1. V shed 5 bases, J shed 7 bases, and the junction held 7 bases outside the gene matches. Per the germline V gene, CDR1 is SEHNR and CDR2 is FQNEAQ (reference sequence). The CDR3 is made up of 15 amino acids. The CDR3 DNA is TGTGCCAGCAGCCCGGACAGGGGGCCGCGGAACATTCAGTACTTC. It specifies CASSPDRGPRNIQYF.

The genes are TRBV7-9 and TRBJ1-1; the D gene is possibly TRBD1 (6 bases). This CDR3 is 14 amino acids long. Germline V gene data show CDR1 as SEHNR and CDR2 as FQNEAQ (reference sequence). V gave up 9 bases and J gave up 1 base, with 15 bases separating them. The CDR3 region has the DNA TGTGCCAGAAAGACAGGACAGCCGAACACTGAAGCTTTCTTT. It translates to CARKTGQPNTEAFF.

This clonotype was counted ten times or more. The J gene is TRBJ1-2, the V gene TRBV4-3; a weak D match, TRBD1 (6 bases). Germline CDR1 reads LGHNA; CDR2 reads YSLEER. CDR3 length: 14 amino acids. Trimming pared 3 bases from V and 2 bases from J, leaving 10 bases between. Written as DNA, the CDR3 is TGCGCCAGCAGCCAGGGGACATCGAACTATGGCTACACCTTC. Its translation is CASSQGTSNYGYTF.

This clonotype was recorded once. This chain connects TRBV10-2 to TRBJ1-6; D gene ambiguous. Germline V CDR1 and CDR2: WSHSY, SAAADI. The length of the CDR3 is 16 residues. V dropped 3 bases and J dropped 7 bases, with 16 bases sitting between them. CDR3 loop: CASSETGERYNSPLHF. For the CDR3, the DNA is TGCGCCAGCAGTGAAACGGGAGAACGATACAATTCACCCCTCCACTTT.

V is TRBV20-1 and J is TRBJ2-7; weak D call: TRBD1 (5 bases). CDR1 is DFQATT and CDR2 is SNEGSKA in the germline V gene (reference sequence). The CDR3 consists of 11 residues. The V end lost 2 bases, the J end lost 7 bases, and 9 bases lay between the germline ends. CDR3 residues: CSARQGREQYF. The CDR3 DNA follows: TGCAGTGCTAGACAGGGCAGGGAGCAGTACTTC.

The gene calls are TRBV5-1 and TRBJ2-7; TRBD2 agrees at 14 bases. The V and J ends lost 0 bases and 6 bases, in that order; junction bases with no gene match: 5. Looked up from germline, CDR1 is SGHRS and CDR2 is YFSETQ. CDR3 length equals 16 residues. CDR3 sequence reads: CASSLGVTSGRGEQYF. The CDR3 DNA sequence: TGCGCCAGCAGCTTGGGAGTGACTAGCGGGAGGGGCGAGCAGTACTTC.

In DNA, the CDR3 is TGTGCCAGCAGTGCTAGCGGGGGGGCCGCAGATACGCAGTATTTT. Its protein product is CASSASGGAADTQYF. This chain connects TRBV6-4 to TRBJ2-3; the match to TRBD2 covers 12 bases. In germline, CDR1 is MRHNA, CDR2 SNTAGT. The ends lost 4 bases at V and 4 bases at J; junction bases unmatched: 3. CDR3 length: 15 residues.